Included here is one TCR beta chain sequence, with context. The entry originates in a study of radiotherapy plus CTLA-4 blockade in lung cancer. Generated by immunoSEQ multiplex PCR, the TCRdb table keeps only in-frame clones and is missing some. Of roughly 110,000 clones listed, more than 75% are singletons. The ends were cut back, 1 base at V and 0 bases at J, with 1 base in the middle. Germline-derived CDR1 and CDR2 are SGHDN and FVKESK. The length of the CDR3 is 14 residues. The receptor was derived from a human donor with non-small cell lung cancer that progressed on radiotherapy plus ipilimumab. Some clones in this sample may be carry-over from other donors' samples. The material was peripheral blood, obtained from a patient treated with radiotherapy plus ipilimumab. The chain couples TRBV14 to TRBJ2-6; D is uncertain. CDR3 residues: CASSQASGANVLTF. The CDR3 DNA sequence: TGTGCCAGCAGCCAAGCCTCTGGGGCCAACGTCCTGACTTTC.